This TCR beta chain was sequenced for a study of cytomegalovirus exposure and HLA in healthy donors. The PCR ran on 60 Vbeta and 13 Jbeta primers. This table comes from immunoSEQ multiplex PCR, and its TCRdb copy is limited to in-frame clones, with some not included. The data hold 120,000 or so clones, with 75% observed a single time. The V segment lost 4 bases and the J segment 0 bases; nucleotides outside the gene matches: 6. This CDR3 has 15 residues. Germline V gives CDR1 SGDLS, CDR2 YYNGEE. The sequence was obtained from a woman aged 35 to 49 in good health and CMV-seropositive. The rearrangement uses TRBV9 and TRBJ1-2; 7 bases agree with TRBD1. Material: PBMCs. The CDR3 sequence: CASSLEQGTNYGYTF. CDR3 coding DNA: TGTGCCAGCAGCCTGGAACAGGGGACTAACTATGGCTACACCTTC.